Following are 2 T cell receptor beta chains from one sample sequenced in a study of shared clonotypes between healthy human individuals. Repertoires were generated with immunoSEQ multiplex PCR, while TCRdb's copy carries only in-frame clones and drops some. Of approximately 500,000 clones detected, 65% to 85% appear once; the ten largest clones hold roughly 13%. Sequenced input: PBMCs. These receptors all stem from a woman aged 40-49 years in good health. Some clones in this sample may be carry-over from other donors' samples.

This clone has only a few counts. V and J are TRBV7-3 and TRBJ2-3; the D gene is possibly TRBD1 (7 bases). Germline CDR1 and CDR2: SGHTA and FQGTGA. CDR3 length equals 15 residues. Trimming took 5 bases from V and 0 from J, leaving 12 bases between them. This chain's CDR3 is CASSQTGTSTDTQYF. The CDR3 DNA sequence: TGTGCCAGCAGCCAGACAGGGACTAGCACAGATACGCAGTATTTT.

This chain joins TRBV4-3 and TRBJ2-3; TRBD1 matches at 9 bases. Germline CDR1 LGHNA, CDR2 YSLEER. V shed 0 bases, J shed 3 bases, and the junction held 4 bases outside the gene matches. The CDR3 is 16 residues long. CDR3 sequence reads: CASSQDLDRGTDTQYF. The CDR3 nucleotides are TGCGCCAGCAGCCAAGACTTGGACAGGGGAACAGATACGCAGTATTTT.